Listed here are 7 T cell receptor beta chains from one sample, sequenced in a study of T-cell memory formation after mild COVID-19. TCRdb re-called the 5' RACE reads through MiXCR, storing one row per CDR3 protein. The sample carries about 190,000 distinct CDR3 sequences, around 18% recorded once. Sequenced: PBMCs or a T cell subset sorted from them (not recorded which). All receptors derive from an adult woman who had mild COVID-19 (a few samples of this study predate the infection). Cell type and time point are not known.

This clonotype came up a few times. This sequence joins TRBV30 and TRBJ1-1, with TRBD1 identical over 7 bases. This CDR3 spans 14 amino acids. J gave up 5 bases and V 2 bases, and 8 bases lay outside the gene matches. Germline loops: CDR1 GTSNPN, CDR2 SVGIG (reference sequence). CDR3 residues: CAWSRGPRGTEAFF. In DNA form, the CDR3 reads TGTGCCTGGAGTCGGGGTCCCAGGGGGACTGAAGCTTTCTTT.

The table lists this clonotype with a few counts. The chain links TRBV2 to TRBJ1-2, with D uncertain. Germline-derived CDR1 and CDR2 are SNHLY and FYNNEI. CDR3 length: 13 amino acids. The ends were cut back, 7 bases at V and 2 bases at J, with 11 bases in the middle. The chain's CDR3 is CASKDLSNYGYTF. The CDR3 nucleotides read TGTGCCAGCAAAGACTTATCAAACTATGGCTACACCTTC.

This clonotype showed up just a few times. The chain joins TRBV20-1 to TRBJ2-7, with 8 bases matching TRBD1. The CDR3 extends over 14 amino acids. Germline V gene lookup returns CDR1 DFQATT and CDR2 SNEGSKA (reference sequence). J gave up 6 bases and V 0 bases, and 7 bases lay outside the gene matches. Written as DNA, the CDR3 is TGCAGTGCTAGAGATGGGCAGGGGGCGAGCGAGCAGTACTTC. Its translation: CSARDGQGASEQYF.

This clonotype was seen more than once but under ten times. The chain carries TRBV6-5 and TRBJ2-7, with 8 bases matching TRBD1. Germline CDR1 is MNHEY and CDR2 is SVGAGI. Trimming took 6 bases from V and 0 from J; bases not matched to a gene: 7. This CDR3 contains 15 residues. The CDR3 protein is CASSTDRVSSYEQYF. CDR3 nucleotide sequence: TGTGCCAGCAGCACGGACAGGGTTAGCTCCTACGAGCAGTACTTC.

This clonotype was observed a handful of times. The chain couples TRBV12-3 or TRBV12-4 to TRBJ1-5; D call uncertain. The ends were cut back, 1 base at V and 5 bases at J, with 3 bases in the middle. The CDR3 covers 12 residues. CDR3 in amino acids: CASSLGDQPQHF. Here the CDR3 DNA reads TGTGCCAGCAGTTTAGGTGATCAGCCCCAGCATTTT.

This chain links TRBV19 with TRBJ2-1, with D perhaps matching TRBD2 (6 bases). The CDR3 totals 15 residues. Germline V gene data show CDR1 as LNHDA and CDR2 as SQIVND (reference sequence). V lost 5 bases, J lost 5 bases, and 16 bases lay in between. This CDR3 is CASSPQGGVNNEQFF. The CDR3 DNA sequence: TGTGCCAGTAGTCCCCAAGGAGGGGTGAACAATGAGCAGTTCTTC.

Only a few counts were recorded for this clonotype. This chain connects TRBV20-1 to TRBJ2-1; 12 nucleotides agree with TRBD1. This CDR3 spans 14 amino acids. CDR1 and CDR2 (germline): DFQATT, SNEGSKA (reference sequence). The V and J ends lost 6 bases and 10 bases, in that order; junction bases with no gene match: 10. Here the CDR3 DNA reads TGCAGTGCGACTCCGGGACAGGGGGCAAGGGAGCAGTTCTTC. Protein sequence: CSATPGQGAREQFF.